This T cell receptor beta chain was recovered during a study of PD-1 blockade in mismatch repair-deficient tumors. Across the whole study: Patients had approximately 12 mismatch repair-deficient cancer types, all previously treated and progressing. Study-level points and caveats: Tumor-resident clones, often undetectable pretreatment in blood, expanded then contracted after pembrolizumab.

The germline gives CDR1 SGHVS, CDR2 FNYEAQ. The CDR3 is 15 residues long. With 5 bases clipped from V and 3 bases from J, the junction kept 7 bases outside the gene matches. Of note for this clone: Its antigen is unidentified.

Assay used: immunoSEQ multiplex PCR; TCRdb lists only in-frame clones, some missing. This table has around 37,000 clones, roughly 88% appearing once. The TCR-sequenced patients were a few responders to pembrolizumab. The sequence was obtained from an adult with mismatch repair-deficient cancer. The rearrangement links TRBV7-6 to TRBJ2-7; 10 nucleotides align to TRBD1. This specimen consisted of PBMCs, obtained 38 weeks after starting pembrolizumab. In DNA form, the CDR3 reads TGTGCCAGCAGCGTATGGACAGGGGGGAGCTACGAGCAGTACTTC. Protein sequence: CASSVWTGGSYEQYF.